A selection of T cell receptor beta chains follows, all from one sample in a study of cytomegalovirus exposure and HLA in healthy donors. TCRdb's table, derived via immunoSEQ multiplex PCR, lists solely in-frame clones and lacks some. The sample contains 70,000 to 75,000 clones, around 94% of which appear only once. The source material was PBMCs. The receptor set was obtained from a woman between 18 and 29 years old in good health and CMV-seropositive. Each CDR3 is given with its conserved first and last residue. The D gene is left open where the match is weak. The listing skips clone size in some rows; elsewhere it reads once, few, many or a size class.

TRBD2,TRBJ2-7,TRBV29-1,-,CSVLSGRSYEQYF,TGCAGCGTTCTAAGCGGGAGGTCCTACGAGCAGTACTTC
-,TRBJ2-7,TRBV5-1,-,CASSLDTPSNEQYF,TGCGCCAGCAGCTTAGACACTCCATCCAACGAGCAGTACTTC
TRBD1,TRBJ1-5,TRBV5-4,-,CASSLFDREESNQPQHF,TGTGCCAGCAGCTTGTTTGACAGGGAGGAAAGCAATCAGCCCCAGCATTTT
-,TRBJ1-2,TRBV23-1,-,CASRPLQAANYGYTF,TGCGCCAGCAGACCCTTACAGGCCGCTAACTATGGCTACACCTTC
-,TRBJ1-5,TRBV30,-,CAWTLDSTQPQHF,TGTGCCTGGACGCTGGACAGTACCCAGCCCCAGCATTTT
-,TRBJ2-5,TRBV28,-,CASSTPYRRFETQYF,TGTGCCAGCAGCACTCCTTATCGCAGGTTTGAGACCCAGTACTTC
-,TRBJ1-2,TRBV7-2,-,CASSLTGGHTGGYTF,TGTGCCAGCAGTTTGACCGGGGGGCACACGGGTGGCTACACCTTC
-,TRBJ1-2,TRBV4-2,-,CASSHRGGSQRGGYTF,TGTGCCAGCAGCCACCGGGGGGGCAGCCAACGCGGTGGCTACACCTTC
-,TRBJ1-5,TRBV7-8,-,CASSLVPGWVNQPQHF,TGTGCCAGCAGCTTAGTCCCGGGATGGGTCAATCAGCCCCAGCATTTT
-,TRBJ2-7,TRBV5-1,-,CASSFTGSEQYF,TGCGCCAGCAGCTTTACGGGGTCCGAGCAGTACTTC
-,TRBJ2-6,TRBV30,once,CAWSPGSSSGANVLTF,TGTGCCTGGAGTCCGGGAAGCAGCTCTGGGGCCAACGTCCTGACTTTC
TRBD1,TRBJ2-6,TRBV28,-,CASSLGQGFSGANVLTF,TGTGCCAGCAGTTTAGGACAGGGTTTTTCTGGGGCCAACGTCCTGACTTTC
TRBD1,TRBJ2-1,TRBV10-3,-,CAISTGQTDYNEQFF,TGTGCCATCAGTACGGGACAGACAGACTACAATGAGCAGTTCTTC
-,TRBJ2-1,TRBV19,-,CASSRPSGYNEQFF,TGTGCCAGTAGTCGGCCGTCGGGCTACAATGAGCAGTTCTTC
-,TRBJ2-1,TRBV11-1,-,CASSRGLHNEQFF,TGTGCCAGCAGCCGCGGGTTGCACAATGAGCAGTTCTTC
TRBD1,TRBJ2-3,TRBV9,once,CASSNRQGSDTQYF,TGTGCCAGCAGCAACCGACAGGGTTCGGATACGCAGTATTTT
-,TRBJ1-4,TRBV5-1,-,CASSLAGATNEKLFF,TGCGCCAGCAGCTTGGCCGGGGCAACTAATGAAAAACTGTTTTTT
-,TRBJ1-1,TRBV5-6,-,CASSLRSPGQNTEAFF,TGTGCCAGCAGCTTGAGGTCTCCAGGGCAAAACACTGAAGCTTTCTTT
TRBD1,TRBJ2-7,TRBV7-3,-,CASSARQGSHEQYF,TGTGCCAGCAGCGCAAGACAGGGTTCCCACGAGCAGTACTTC
TRBD1,TRBJ2-1,TRBV19,-,CASSKGQGANYNEQFF,TGTGCCAGTAGTAAGGGACAGGGGGCTAACTACAATGAGCAGTTCTTC
-,TRBJ2-3,TRBV6-7,once,CASSYELRGTDTQYF,TGTGCCAGCAGTTACGAATTGCGCGGCACAGATACGCAGTATTTT
-,TRBJ2-1,TRBV27,-,CASSFRTGFRNEQFF,TGTGCCAGCAGTTTCAGAACAGGGTTTCGGAATGAGCAGTTCTTC
-,TRBJ2-5,TRBV27,-,CASSPNGRQQETQYF,TGTGCCAGCAGTCCCAATGGGAGGCAGCAAGAGACCCAGTACTTC
-,TRBJ1-5,TRBV23-1,-,CASSLVRAGVFGQPQHF,TGCGCCAGCAGTTTGGTTCGGGCAGGGGTGTTCGGTCAGCCCCAGCATTTT
TRBD1,TRBJ2-7,TRBV28,-,CASTSPTGTGDYEQYF,TGTGCCAGCACCTCCCCCACCGGGACAGGGGATTACGAGCAGTACTTC
-,TRBJ2-7,TRBV11-2,-,CASSFFRVGLFYEQYF,TGTGCCAGCAGCTTTTTCAGGGTCGGCCTCTTCTACGAGCAGTACTTC
-,TRBJ2-1,TRBV5-4,-,CASSLTQRRNEQFF,TGTGCCAGCAGCTTAACCCAGCGGCGCAATGAGCAGTTCTTC
-,TRBJ1-1,TRBV19,-,CASSMRRKNTEAFF,TGTGCCAGTAGTATGCGGAGGAAGAACACTGAAGCTTTCTTT
-,TRBJ1-2,TRBV28,-,CASSLPSGDYGYTF,TGTGCCAGCAGTTTACCCTCCGGGGACTATGGCTACACCTTC
TRBD2,TRBJ2-1,TRBV18,-,CASSSRGGSSDEQFF,TGTGCCAGCTCTTCCCGGGGGGGTTCGTCCGATGAGCAGTTCTTC
TRBD2,TRBJ2-6,TRBV11-2,-,CASSSAGLRSGANVLTF,TGTGCCAGCAGCTCAGCGGGGCTACGTTCTGGGGCCAACGTCCTGACTTTC
-,TRBJ2-7,TRBV7-9,-,CASSLSASYEQYF,TGTGCCAGCAGCTTATCAGCGTCCTACGAGCAGTACTTC
-,TRBJ2-2,TRBV7-9,-,CASSFLTGGGTGELFF,TGTGCCAGCAGCTTTCTGACAGGCGGTGGCACCGGGGAGCTGTTTTTT
-,TRBJ1-3,TRBV28,once,CASSLIPPGVGGNTIYF,TGTGCCAGCAGTTTAATCCCCCCAGGGGTAGGCGGAAACACCATATATTTT
TRBD1,TRBJ2-2,TRBV15,-,CATSRGPGTGAGELFF,TGTGCCACCAGCAGAGGTCCCGGGACAGGGGCCGGGGAGCTGTTTTTT
TRBD1,TRBJ2-2,TRBV5-1,-,CASSLRGQANTGELFF,TGCGCCAGCAGCTTGAGGGGGCAGGCGAACACCGGGGAGCTGTTTTTT
-,TRBJ2-5,TRBV30,-,CAWGRGIETQYF,TGTGCCTGGGGGCGGGGTATCGAGACCCAGTACTTC
-,TRBJ1-1,TRBV28,once,CASSPLTGVPHSEAFF,TGTGCCAGCAGTCCGCTCACCGGAGTTCCCCATTCTGAAGCTTTCTTT
TRBD1,TRBJ1-2,TRBV7-2,once,CASSSRPGTGAHNGYTF,TGTGCCAGCAGTTCCCGTCCCGGGACAGGGGCCCACAATGGCTACACCTTC
-,TRBJ1-2,TRBV28,-,CASSSPQGRQKLANYGYTF,TGTGCCAGCAGTTCCCCCCAAGGCCGACAAAAGTTAGCTAACTATGGCTACACCTTC
TRBD1,TRBJ1-1,TRBV5-8,-,CASSLRAGGNTEAFF,TGTGCCAGCAGCTTGAGGGCAGGGGGAAACACTGAAGCTTTCTTT
TRBD1,TRBJ1-5,TRBV18,-,CASSPDRGRQPQHF,TGTGCCAGCTCCCCCGACAGGGGGCGTCAGCCCCAGCATTTT
-,TRBJ2-7,TRBV28,-,CASTSGGIRYEQYF,TGTGCCAGCACCAGTGGGGGGATTCGCTACGAGCAGTACTTC
TRBD1,TRBJ2-7,TRBV6-6,-,CASRAGQGASYEQYF,TGTGCCAGCAGAGCGGGACAGGGGGCGTCCTACGAGCAGTACTTC
-,TRBJ1-5,TRBV18,-,CASSPRGGRPRPQHF,TGTGCCAGCTCACCACGAGGGGGTCGTCCCCGACCCCAGCATTTT
TRBD1,TRBJ1-1,TRBV7-8,-,CASSLARGTGETEAFF,TGTGCCAGCAGCTTAGCTAGGGGGACAGGGGAGACTGAAGCTTTCTTT
-,TRBJ2-1,TRBV5-4,-,CASSFSLRGSTNEQFF,TGTGCCAGCAGCTTCTCTCTGCGGGGTTCGACCAATGAGCAGTTCTTC
TRBD1,TRBJ1-2,TRBV19,-,CASSGWTGLVDGYTF,TGTGCCAGTAGTGGATGGACAGGGTTGGTCGATGGCTACACCTTC
-,TRBJ1-5,TRBV6-6,few,CASTSGLNQPQHF,TGTGCCAGCACCTCAGGTTTGAATCAGCCCCAGCATTTT
-,TRBJ2-1,TRBV6-4,-,CASSVDRAGNEQFF,TGTGCCAGCAGTGTCGATAGGGCGGGCAATGAGCAGTTCTTC
-,TRBJ2-3,TRBV7-9,-,CASSLEGIRDTQYF,TGTGCCAGCAGCTTAGAGGGGATCAGAGATACGCAGTATTTT
TRBD1,TRBJ1-3,TRBV11-2,-,CASSMKEDRGYTIYF,TGTGCCAGCAGTATGAAGGAGGACAGGGGTTACACCATATATTTT
TRBD1,TRBJ1-4,TRBV5-4,-,CASSSQTGLEKLFF,TGTGCCAGCAGCTCACAGACAGGGTTGGAAAAACTGTTTTTT
TRBD2,TRBJ2-3,TRBV27,-,CASSSLAGVGTDTQYF,TGTGCCAGCAGTTCTCTAGCGGGAGTGGGAACAGATACGCAGTATTTT
TRBD2,TRBJ2-1,TRBV29-1,-,CSVAPGLATYNEQFF,TGCAGCGTTGCCCCGGGACTAGCGACCTACAATGAGCAGTTCTTC